The following is a T cell receptor beta chain sequence with its context. This CDR3 comprises 13 residues. Germline V gene data show CDR1 as KGHSH and CDR2 as LQKENI. V lost 5 bases to trimming and J lost 7 bases; unmatched junction nucleotides: 4. The PCR used 60 Vbeta and 13 Jbeta primers. Assay used: immunoSEQ multiplex PCR; TCRdb lists only in-frame clones, some missing. The sample carries 180,000 or so clones, approximately 80% recorded once. This specimen comes from a study of cytomegalovirus exposure and HLA in healthy donors. The specimen was PBMCs. This clonotype was obtained from a female donor in good health and CMV-seronegative. The rearrangement uses TRBV18 and TRBJ1-5; 8 nucleotides match TRBD1. Here the CDR3 DNA reads TGTGCCAGCTCATCTGCAGGGGGCCAGCCCCAGCATTTT. This gives the protein CASSSAGGQPQHF.